Below, 30 T cell receptor beta chains from the same sample are listed, as sequenced in a study of radiotherapy plus CTLA-4 blockade in lung cancer. Assay used: immunoSEQ multiplex PCR; TCRdb lists only in-frame clones, some missing. The table has roughly 53,000 clones, roughly 84% seen once. The source was peripheral blood, collected from a patient treated with radiotherapy plus ipilimumab. Receptor source: a human donor with non-small cell lung cancer who had a partial response to radiotherapy plus ipilimumab.

This clone was seen once. V usage is TRBV19 and J usage is TRBJ1-4, with 7 nucleotides matching TRBD1. CDR1 is LNHDA and CDR2 is SQIVND in the germline V gene (reference sequence). The CDR3 spans 16 residues. Trimming took 5 bases from V and 8 from J; bases not matched to a gene: 14. CDR3 protein: CASSPTRQGIREKLFF. The CDR3 DNA reads as TGTGCCAGTAGTCCGACCCGACAGGGTATTCGCGAAAAACTGTTTTTT.

This clone was found a few times. Written as DNA, the CDR3 is TGTGCCAGTAGTACCACAGGGGGTAGCTCTGAAGCTTTCTTT. The encoded protein is CASSTTGGSSEAFF. The chain carries TRBV19 and TRBJ1-1, with 8 nucleotides matching TRBD1. Trimming took 4 bases from V and 6 from J; bases not matched to a gene: 7. Germline V gene lookup returns CDR1 LNHDA and CDR2 SQIVND (reference sequence). The CDR3 is 14 amino acids.

The rearrangement links TRBV5-4 to TRBJ2-3; TRBD1 matches at 7 bases. The CDR3 runs to 13 residues. V was clipped by 5 bases and J by 6 bases; unmatched bases: 6. CDR1 is SGHNT and CDR2 is YYREEE in the germline V gene (reference sequence). The CDR3 reads CASRETGADTQYF. CDR3 sequence (DNA): TGTGCCAGCAGGGAAACAGGGGCGGATACGCAGTATTTT.

The CDR3 sequence is CASSVEGTVQDEQYF. Here the CDR3 DNA reads TGTGCCAGCAGCGTAGAGGGGACAGTGCAGGACGAGCAGTACTTC. This chain links TRBV9 with TRBJ2-7; 7 bases are shared with TRBD1. The V and J ends lost 0 bases and 5 bases, in that order; junction bases with no gene match: 8. Germline CDR1 is SGDLS and CDR2 is YYNGEE. This CDR3 is built from 15 residues.

The chain is built from TRBV2 and TRBJ2-1, with 9 bases lining up with TRBD2. J lost 4 bases, V lost 4 bases, and 8 bases had no gene match. This CDR3 has 16 amino acids. Germline CDR1 and CDR2: SNHLY and FYNNEI. DNA of the CDR3: TGTGCCAGCAGTGCTGACCCAGCGGGGGGTTACAATGAGCAGTTCTTC. It specifies CASSADPAGGYNEQFF.

The V gene is TRBV28, the J gene TRBJ2-3; 8 nucleotides line up with TRBD2. With 7 bases clipped from V and 0 bases from J, the junction kept 9 bases outside the gene matches. Germline CDR1 and CDR2: MDHEN and SYDVKM. This CDR3 has 16 amino acids. CDR3 loop: CASKGGLAFSTDTQYF. In nucleotides, the CDR3 is TGTGCCAGCAAGGGAGGACTAGCCTTTAGCACAGATACGCAGTATTTT. Using reference TRBV28 and TRBJ2-3 for the parts outside the CDR3, the full variable domain is DVKVTQSSRYLVKRTGEKVFLECVQDMDHENMFWYRQDPGLGLRLIYFSYDVKMKEKGDIPEGYSVSREKKERFSLILESASTNQTSMYLCASKGGLAFSTDTQYFGPGTRLTVL.

This clone was seen a few times. This chain connects TRBV4-1 to TRBJ1-4; tentative D call: TRBD1 (6 bases). Trimming took off 5 bases at V and 6 bases at J, with 16 bases between the two ends. The length of the CDR3 is 15 residues. Germline loops: CDR1 MGHRA, CDR2 YSYEKL. CDR3 nucleotides: TGCGCCAGCAGCGTTAAGGGGGTACGGTATGAAAAACTGTTTTTT. Its translation: CASSVKGVRYEKLFF.

V usage is TRBV6-5 and J usage is TRBJ1-1; TRBD1 might be the D (5 bases). V lost 3 bases and J 2 bases, leaving 13 bases between the germline ends. The CDR3 has 15 residues. Germline V gives CDR1 MNHEY, CDR2 SVGAGI. The CDR3 bases are TGTGCCAGCAGTTATGCGGGGGGGGGAAACACTGAAGCTTTCTTT. Protein: CASSYAGGGNTEAFF.

The gene calls are TRBV6-5 and TRBJ2-2, with 9 bases that match TRBD1. The germline V gene encodes CDR1 MNHEY and CDR2 SVGAGI. Trimming cost V 6 bases and J 7 bases; bases outside gene matches: 6. The CDR3 contains 14 residues. CDR3 in amino acids: CASSKGQGFGELFF. Here the CDR3 DNA reads TGTGCCAGCAGCAAAGGACAGGGGTTCGGGGAGCTGTTTTTT.

The V gene is TRBV6-5, the J gene TRBJ1-1, with a tentative D call TRBD1 (5 bases). V was trimmed by 0 bases and J by 1 base, leaving 6 bases between them. Per germline, CDR1 MNHEY and CDR2 SVGAGI. The CDR3 runs to 14 residues. The DNA for the CDR3 is TGTGCCAGCAGTTACTCGGACAAGAACACTGAAGCTTTCTTT. Its protein is CASSYSDKNTEAFF.

The V call is TRBV5-6, the J call TRBJ2-5; 9 bases agree with TRBD2. From germline, CDR1 is SGHDT and CDR2 YYEEEE. The V segment lost 4 bases and the J segment 2 bases; nucleotides outside the gene matches: 6. The CDR3 loop spans 15 amino acids. CDR3 sequence: CASSRGGGGQETQYF. CDR3 coding DNA: TGTGCCAGCAGCCGGGGCGGGGGGGGACAAGAGACCCAGTACTTC.

V and J are TRBV11-2 and TRBJ2-3; the match to TRBD2 covers 7 bases. V lost 4 bases, J lost 2 bases, and 6 bases stayed unmatched. Germline V gene lookup returns CDR1 SGHAT and CDR2 FQNNGV. CDR3 length: 15 amino acids. The CDR3 region is CASSYRGGTTDTQYF. The CDR3 nucleotides are TGTGCCAGCAGCTATCGCGGGGGAACCACAGATACGCAGTATTTT.

The chain employs TRBV9 and TRBJ2-2; D is unclear. Trimming removed 0 bases at V and 8 bases at J, with 11 bases between. This CDR3 has 14 residues. Germline CDR1 and CDR2: SGDLS and YYNGEE. The CDR3 loop is CASSVETVSGELFF. CDR3 nucleotides: TGTGCCAGCAGCGTAGAAACGGTTTCAGGGGAGCTGTTTTTT.

Details on this clone: This specimen includes other DNA sequences encoding the same CDR3. This chain connects TRBV15 to TRBJ1-1, with 9 positions matching TRBD1. The CDR3 is made up of 16 amino acids. The J segment lost 1 base and the V segment lost 2 bases, leaving 5 bases of the junction unmatched. The germline V gene encodes CDR1 LNHNV and CDR2 YYDKDF (reference sequence). CDR3 DNA: TGTGCCACCAGCAGACGGACAGGGGTTGGGAACACTGAAGCTTTCTTT. Translating gives CATSRRTGVGNTEAFF.

The genes are TRBV18 and TRBJ2-3, with TRBD1 as a possible D gene (5 bases). There are 17 residues in the CDR3. V shed 0 bases and J shed 0 bases, with 13 bases lying between them. Germline V gene data show CDR1 as KGHSH and CDR2 as LQKENI. The CDR3 DNA reads TGTGCCAGCTCACCACCCAGTCAGGGCGCTAGCACAGATACGCAGTATTTT. As protein: CASSPPSQGASTDTQYF.

This chain uses TRBV4-3 with TRBJ1-6; possibly TRBD1 for D (6 bases). The CDR3 has 17 residues. V was pared by 1 base and J by 8 bases, with 18 bases between. Germline assignment: CDR1 LGHNA and CDR2 YSLEER. CDR3 sequence (DNA): TGCGCCAGCAGCCAAGTTTGGGCTACAGGGCCAGATTCACCCCTCCACTTT. It is translated as CASSQVWATGPDSPLHF.

V gene TRBV27 combines with J gene TRBJ2-7; 12 nucleotides match TRBD2. This CDR3 contains 16 residues. CDR1 and CDR2 from the germline V gene are MNHEY and SMNVEV (reference sequence). V lost 4 bases and J lost 2; bases outside the gene matches: 6. The CDR3 spells CASSSGLAGRPYEQYF. The CDR3 DNA sequence: TGTGCCAGCAGTTCCGGACTAGCGGGGCGTCCCTACGAGCAGTACTTC.

The count of this clone is one. The rearrangement joins TRBV18 to TRBJ2-3; 12 bases align to TRBD2. In germline, CDR1 is KGHSH, CDR2 LQKENI. The CDR3 sequence is 16 residues long. V lost 3 bases, J lost 6 bases, and 7 bases stayed unmatched. This CDR3 reads CASSPLAGGPIDTQYF. The CDR3 nucleotides are TGTGCCAGCTCACCCCTAGCGGGGGGGCCGATCGATACGCAGTATTTT.

V gene TRBV29-1 combines with J gene TRBJ1-2, with a possible D match to TRBD1 (5 bases). Per the germline V gene, CDR1 is SQVTM and CDR2 is ANQGSEA. CDR3 size: 12 residues. With 6 bases removed from V and 7 bases from J, the gap between germline ends came to 15 bases. The chain's CDR3 is CSVGGQRGGYTF. In DNA, the CDR3 is TGCAGCGTCGGTGGACAAAGAGGTGGCTACACCTTC.

The chain joins TRBV4-3 to TRBJ1-1; D gene unclear. CDR3 length: 14 amino acids. Germline values: CDR1 LGHNA, CDR2 YSLEER. The ends were cut back, 0 bases at V and 3 bases at J, with 8 bases in the middle. CDR3 protein: CASSQDNSHTEAFF. The DNA of the CDR3 is TGCGCCAGCAGCCAAGACAACAGCCACACTGAAGCTTTCTTT.

V and J are TRBV19 and TRBJ1-1; unclear D gene. V gave up 4 bases and J gave up 4 bases, with 19 bases separating them. Germline-derived CDR1 and CDR2 are LNHDA and SQIVND (reference sequence). CDR3 length equals 16 residues. The CDR3 nucleotides are TGTGCCAGTAGTAGCTTTATGGTCCCGGGAGTCACTGAAGCTTTCTTT. Residues: CASSSFMVPGVTEAFF.

This clone was seen more than once but under ten times. This chain uses TRBV30 with TRBJ2-3; D possibly corresponds to TRBD1 (5 bases). Germline loops: CDR1 GTSNPN, CDR2 SVGIG (reference sequence). The V gene lost 4 bases and the J gene lost 8 bases, with 16 bases spanning the gap. The CDR3 loop spans 13 amino acids. The CDR3 DNA reads as TGTGCCTGGACAGGGTCGGCGCAGGGTACGCAGTATTTT. This gives the protein CAWTGSAQGTQYF.

This rearrangement joins TRBV5-4 to TRBJ2-3; D not certain. Germline values: CDR1 SGHNT, CDR2 YYREEE (reference sequence). The CDR3 loop spans 16 amino acids. Trimming left V 4 bases short and J 2 bases short, with 17 bases between. The CDR3 DNA is TGTGCCAGCAGCCCTAGAGCTGCAAGGCACACAGATACGCAGTATTTT. It yields the protein CASSPRAARHTDTQYF.

In its sample, this clone was seen once. The chain is built from TRBV27 and TRBJ2-2; D remains unclear. Between the trimmed V and J ends, which lost 5 bases and 5 bases, there was a span of 6 bases. The CDR3 is 12 residues long. CDR1 is MNHEY, CDR2 SMNVEV, per germline (reference sequence). The CDR3, as DNA: TGTGCCAGCAGTCCCCCAACCGGGGAGCTGTTTTTT. Translated, it gives CASSPPTGELFF.

CDR3 sequence (DNA): TGTGCCAGCAGCTCGACAGGGGGCGTGAACACTGAAGCTTTCTTT. Its translation: CASSSTGGVNTEAFF. J is TRBJ1-1 and V is TRBV7-9, with 10 positions matching TRBD1. The germline gives CDR1 SEHNR, CDR2 FQNEAQ (reference sequence). CDR3 length: 15 residues. Trimming took 4 bases from V and 0 from J; bases not matched to a gene: 2.

This clone was seen a handful of times. The chain combines TRBV5-6 with TRBJ1-1; 8 bases map to TRBD1. Germline V gene lookup returns CDR1 SGHDT and CDR2 YYEEEE. This CDR3 spans 14 amino acids. V lost 3 bases and J lost 1; bases outside the gene matches: 2. This CDR3 is CASSSGTGNTEAFF. CDR3 coding DNA: TGTGCCAGCAGCTCAGGGACAGGGAACACTGAAGCTTTCTTT.

The chain is built from TRBV5-1 and TRBJ2-2, with D perhaps TRBD2 (6 bases). V lost 7 bases and J 1 base, leaving 14 bases between the germline ends. The CDR3 runs to 15 residues. Germline V gene lookup returns CDR1 SGHRS and CDR2 YFSETQ. CDR3 DNA: TGCGCCAGCGGAATGGGGGGTCAGAACACCGGGGAGCTGTTTTTT. Its translation: CASGMGGQNTGELFF.

This rearrangement joins TRBV6-5 to TRBJ2-3; TRBD1 might be the D (5 bases). Trimming removed 0 bases at V and 1 base at J, with 8 bases between. The CDR3 is 15 residues long. Per the germline V gene, CDR1 is MNHEY and CDR2 is SVGAGI. The chain's CDR3 is CASSYSPQGTDTQYF. The DNA for the CDR3 is TGTGCCAGCAGTTACTCTCCACAGGGCACAGATACGCAGTATTTT.

This clone appeared a few times. The V gene is TRBV9, the J gene TRBJ2-1; D is possibly TRBD1 (6 bases). Germline CDR1 reads SGDLS; CDR2 reads YYNGEE. The CDR3 loop spans 15 amino acids. Trimming cost V 3 bases and J 5 bases, with 15 bases left between them. CDR3: CASSAPRGVDNEQFF. DNA of the CDR3: TGTGCCAGCAGCGCGCCCAGGGGAGTGGACAATGAGCAGTTCTTC.

The sample holds a few counts of this clone. The chain couples TRBV7-2 to TRBJ2-7; TRBD2 might be the D (6 bases). Germline V gives CDR1 SGHTA, CDR2 FQGNSA. Trimming shortened V by 6 bases and J by 4 bases, and 19 bases separated the two germline ends. This CDR3 contains 15 residues. CDR3 loop: CASSRSVGGWYEQYF. The CDR3 region has the DNA TGTGCCAGCAGTCGTTCGGTTGGGGGGTGGTACGAGCAGTACTTC.